This is a list of T cell receptor beta chains from one sample in a study of cytomegalovirus exposure and HLA in healthy donors. Profiling relied on immunoSEQ multiplex PCR, and the TCRdb table lists in-frame clones only, not all of them. The sample includes over 70,000 clones, roughly 89% of them seen just once. Sequenced sample: PBMCs. These receptors were obtained from a woman aged 18-29 years in good health and CMV-seropositive. Both conserved end residues are part of each CDR3. Each record gives: J gene, clone size, D gene, V gene, CDR3 DNA, CDR3 protein. A D gene is named only where the DNA matches it firmly. A clone size is listed for some rows: how often the clone was seen (once, few, many), or a class if it is expanded.

TRBJ2-2,once,TRBD1,TRBV7-9,TGTGCCAGCACCGACGACAGGGGGAGAACCGGGGAGCTGTTTTTT,CASTDDRGRTGELFF
TRBJ2-5,-,-,TRBV2,TGTGCCAGCACCCTAGAGTACCAAGAGACCCAGTACTTC,CASTLEYQETQYF
TRBJ2-7,-,TRBD1,TRBV10-1,TGCGCCAGCAGTGACCCAGGGGGACAGGGTCTCTACGAGCAGTACTTC,CASSDPGGQGLYEQYF
TRBJ1-3,-,-,TRBV27,TGTGCCAGCAGTTTATACTTCGGCTCTGGAAACACCATATATTTT,CASSLYFGSGNTIYF
TRBJ1-1,-,-,TRBV7-2,TGTGCCAGCAGCCGAGATGGCACTGAAGCTTTCTTT,CASSRDGTEAFF
TRBJ1-2,-,-,TRBV2,TGTGCCAGCAGTGAACAGGGGAACTATGGCTACACCTTC,CASSEQGNYGYTF
TRBJ2-3,-,-,TRBV21-1,TGTGCCAGCAGCAAGCTAGCGGGGGGGCCGGGCACAGATACGCAGTATTTT,CASSKLAGGPGTDTQYF
TRBJ2-1,-,-,TRBV19,TGTGCCAGTAGGGTCCAGGGTTACCAAAATGAGCAGTTCTTC,CASRVQGYQNEQFF
TRBJ2-2,few,TRBD2,TRBV5-4,TGTGCCAGCAGCTTGGCTGGGAGGGTCACCGGGGAGCTGTTTTTT,CASSLAGRVTGELFF
TRBJ1-5,-,-,TRBV5-6,TGTGCCAGCAGCTTCGGTCTATCGGGGGATCAGCCCCAGCATTTT,CASSFGLSGDQPQHF
TRBJ2-1,-,-,TRBV6-1,TGTGCCAGCAGCCCCAGTGGGGGGGCGGATGAGCAGTTCTTC,CASSPSGGADEQFF
TRBJ2-5,-,TRBD2,TRBV9,TGTGCCAGCAGCCCCCCTGATAGCGGGGGGATGGAGACCCAGTACTTC,CASSPPDSGGMETQYF
TRBJ2-1,-,-,TRBV4-1,TGCGCCAGCAGCCACGGGGGTATGAACAATGAGCAGTTCTTC,CASSHGGMNNEQFF
TRBJ2-5,once,TRBD2,TRBV11-3,TGTGCCAGCAGCCAGGGGACTAGCGGGGAAGAGACCCAGTACTTC,CASSQGTSGEETQYF
TRBJ2-7,-,-,TRBV10-2,TGCGCCAGCATAGAGGGATTTGGCCACGAGCAGTACTTC,CASIEGFGHEQYF
TRBJ1-1,few,-,TRBV2,TGTGCCAGCAAGAGTCGGGGTGAGAAAGCTTTCTTT,CASKSRGEKAFF
TRBJ2-1,-,-,TRBV5-1,TGCGCCAGCAGCTTGGCGGCGGCTCGGGAGCAGTTCTTC,CASSLAAAREQFF